What follows are 23 T cell receptor beta chains derived from one specimen sequenced in a study of T cells in Graves' hyperthyroidism and ophthalmopathy. TCR beta CDR3 regions were amplified from RNA transcripts. First-round RT-PCR with HTBI primers amplified the TCR CDR3 region. Using its own MiXCR run on the multiplex PCR reads, TCRdb lists one record per CDR3 protein. Of fewer than 700,000 distinct CDR3 sequences in the sample, about 16% were seen once. The sequencing input was blood. These receptors came from a woman in her twenties or thirties with Graves' hyperthyroidism.

This clonotype was seen many times. Here the CDR3 reads CASSLYPLAGTDTQYF. The CDR3, as DNA: TGTGCCAGCAGCCTATATCCCTTAGCGGGAACAGATACGCAGTATTTT. This chain connects TRBV28 to TRBJ2-3; 8 bases match TRBD2. Germline loops: CDR1 MDHEN, CDR2 SYDVKM. With 6 bases clipped from V and 3 bases from J, the junction kept 11 bases outside the gene matches. CDR3 size: 16 residues.

Only a few counts were recorded for this clonotype. The J gene is TRBJ2-7, the V gene TRBV20-1, with 10 bases identical to TRBD2. Germline values: CDR1 DFQATT, CDR2 SNEGSKA (reference sequence). This CDR3 region has 15 residues. J lost 3 bases, V lost 0 bases, and 5 bases had no gene match. The CDR3 nucleotides are TGCAGTGCTAGAGATCAAACTAGCGGGGACTACGAGCAGTACTTC. Translation gives CSARDQTSGDYEQYF.

This clonotype has ten or more counts. The chain couples TRBV18 to TRBJ1-4; no definite D call. V shed 4 bases and J shed 6 bases, with 9 bases lying between them. The CDR3 loop spans 13 amino acids. CDR1 KGHSH and CDR2 LQKENI come from the germline V gene. This CDR3 reads CASSRTTDEKLFF. Written as DNA, the CDR3 is TGTGCCAGCTCACGAACGACGGATGAAAAACTGTTTTTT. Supplemented by reference TRBV18 and TRBJ1-4, the full variable domain reads NAGVMQNPRHLVRRRGQEARLRCSPMKGHSHVYWYRQLPEEGLKFMVYLQKENIIDESGMPKERFSAEFPKEGPSILRIQQVVRGDSAAYFCASSRTTDEKLFFGSGTQLSVL.

This clonotype showed up just a few times. J is TRBJ1-1 and V is TRBV19; D possibly corresponds to TRBD1 (6 bases). Trimming left V 6 bases short and J 5 bases short, with 13 bases between. This CDR3 comprises 13 residues. Germline values: CDR1 LNHDA, CDR2 SQIVND (reference sequence). CDR3 protein: CASRHRERTEAFF. The CDR3 bases are TGTGCCAGTAGACACAGGGAAAGGACTGAAGCTTTCTTT.

This chain's CDR3 is CSVVRTSGREPFF. The CDR3 nucleotides are TGCAGCGTTGTTAGGACTAGCGGGAGAGAACCGTTCTTC. The chain is built from TRBV29-1 and TRBJ2-1; 13 bases agree with TRBD2. The trim removed 4 bases at V and 15 bases at J, leaving 9 bases unmatched. The germline V gene has CDR1 SQVTM and CDR2 ANQGSEA. The CDR3 contains 13 residues.

In this sample, this clonotype turned up many times. The CDR3 DNA reads TGTGCCAGCATCCTTAGCGGGAGAGGGAACATTCAGTACTTC. Translation: CASILSGRGNIQYF. This chain links TRBV28 with TRBJ2-4, with TRBD2 identical over 9 bases. The CDR3 totals 14 residues. V lost 7 bases, J lost 7 bases, and 8 bases stayed unmatched. Germline V gives CDR1 MDHEN, CDR2 SYDVKM. The full variable domain, its missing parts supplied by reference TRBV28 and TRBJ2-4, is DVKVTQSSRYLVKRTGEKVFLECVQDMDHENMFWYRQDPGLGLRLIYFSYDVKMKEKGDIPEGYSVSREKKERFSLILESASTNQTSMYLCASILSGRGNIQYFGAGTRLSVL.

The V gene is TRBV7-2, the J gene TRBJ1-3; D might be TRBD1 (5 bases). The CDR3 runs 15 residues. Germline loops: CDR1 SGHTA, CDR2 FQGNSA. V was cut by 0 bases and J by 4 bases, with 10 bases left in between. CDR3 nucleotides: TGTGCCAGCAGCTTAGCCCCAGGGTCGGGAAACACCATATATTTT. Translated, it gives CASSLAPGSGNTIYF.

This clonotype was observed many times. The V gene is TRBV7-9, the J gene TRBJ2-5, with unresolved D. Germline V gene data show CDR1 as SEHNR and CDR2 as FQNEAQ (reference sequence). The germline V and J ends were trimmed by 5 bases and 5 bases, with 15 bases remaining between them. CDR3 length: 14 amino acids. The CDR3 DNA is TGTGCCAGCAGCCCCGTGGTGGGGTGGGAGACCCAGTACTTC. Amino acids: CASSPVVGWETQYF.

In its sample, this clonotype was seen many times. The chain joins TRBV20-1 to TRBJ2-5; D perhaps matches TRBD1 (6 bases). Trimming left V 0 bases short and J 1 base short, with 9 bases between. Germline V CDR1 and CDR2: DFQATT, SNEGSKA (reference sequence). The CDR3 loop spans 14 amino acids. The CDR3 reads CSARDRGTQETQYF. CDR3 DNA sequence: TGCAGTGCTAGAGACAGGGGAACCCAAGAGACCCAGTACTTC.

This clonotype was seen only a few times. The chain uses TRBV3-1 and TRBJ2-1; 13 bases line up with TRBD2. Germline CDR1 is LGHDT and CDR2 is YNNKEL (reference sequence). CDR3 size: 14 residues. The V segment lost 6 bases and the J segment 7 bases; nucleotides outside the gene matches: 3. CDR3 region: CASRTSGRENEQFF. CDR3 DNA: TGTGCCAGCAGAACTAGCGGGAGGGAGAATGAGCAGTTCTTC.

Many counts were recorded for this clonotype. The CDR3 DNA sequence: TGTGCCAGTACTAAGGACAGGGCAACTGAAGCTTTCTTT. Translation: CASTKDRATEAFF. V and J are TRBV28 and TRBJ1-1; 8 positions match TRBD1. The CDR3 spans 13 residues. Germline V gene lookup returns CDR1 MDHEN and CDR2 SYDVKM. V shed 9 bases and J 5 bases; nucleotides not matched to a gene: 8.

The rearrangement uses TRBV19 and TRBJ2-4; the D is unclear. V lost 5 bases to trimming and J lost 5 bases, with 16 bases between them. Per the germline V gene, CDR1 is LNHDA and CDR2 is SQIVND (reference sequence). CDR3 length equals 15 residues. CDR3: CASSVYFSPQNIQYF. The CDR3 nucleotides are TGTGCCAGTAGTGTTTACTTCAGTCCCCAAAACATTCAGTACTTC. Supplemented by reference TRBV19 and TRBJ2-4, the full variable domain reads DGGITQSPKYLFRKEGQNVTLSCEQNLNHDAMYWYRQDPGQGLRLIYYSQIVNDFQKGDIAEGYSVSREKKESFPLTVTSAQKNPTAFYLCASSVYFSPQNIQYFGAGTRLSVL.

This clonotype was counted a few times. The rearrangement joins TRBV29-1 to TRBJ2-7, with TRBD1 matching 7 bases. Trimming at V came to 0 bases and at J to 5 bases, leaving 1 base not matched to a gene. CDR3 length: 12 residues. From germline, CDR1 is SQVTM and CDR2 ANQGSEA. DNA of the CDR3: TGCAGCGTTGAAGACGACAGGGACGAGCAGTACTTC. Translating it yields CSVEDDRDEQYF.

This chain links TRBV27 with TRBJ1-6; D ambiguous. Germline V CDR1 and CDR2: MNHEY, SMNVEV (reference sequence). The CDR3 contains 13 residues. Trimming pared 4 bases from V and 3 bases from J, leaving 4 bases between. The CDR3 sequence: CASSSHYNSPLHF. CDR3 in DNA: TGTGCCAGCAGTTCTCACTATAATTCACCCCTCCACTTT.

V and J are TRBV9 and TRBJ2-7, with TRBD2 identical over 10 bases. Germline CDR1 SGDLS, CDR2 YYNGEE. J was trimmed by 6 bases and V by 4 bases; bases with no gene match: 7. The CDR3 is 14 residues long. DNA of the CDR3: TGTGCCAGCAGCTTGGGAGTAGCGGGAGGCGAGCAGTACTTC. Protein product: CASSLGVAGGEQYF.

The V and J genes are TRBV19 and TRBJ2-3, with D tentatively TRBD1 or TRBD2 (7 bases each). The CDR3 has 17 residues. Per the germline V gene, CDR1 is LNHDA and CDR2 is SQIVND (reference sequence). V lost 7 bases to trimming and J lost 3 bases, with 23 bases between them. In DNA, the CDR3 is TGTGCCAGTACCTCGTGGCAGGGGGGGTCGATGACAGATACGCAGTATTTT. Residues: CASTSWQGGSMTDTQYF.

The V gene is TRBV6-1, the J gene TRBJ2-7, with 8 bases identical to TRBD2. Looked up from germline, CDR1 is MNHNS and CDR2 is SASEGT. Trimming took 5 bases from V and 0 from J; bases not matched to a gene: 9. The length of the CDR3 is 16 residues. CDR3 DNA: TGTGCCAGCAGTACCCCCGCCGGGACTAGCTCCTACGAGCAGTACTTC. This sequence encodes CASSTPAGTSSYEQYF.

About this clonotype itself: Just one base apart from a much larger clone, this may be a read error. Without the conserved terminal phenylalanine or tryptophan, this CDR3 likely stems from a read error. The chain has TRBV11-3 and TRBJ1-1, with a weak D call TRBD1 (6 bases). V was shortened by 2 bases and J by 5 bases, with 15 bases between the two germline ends. Germline-derived CDR1 and CDR2 are SGHNT and YENEEA. The CDR3 totals 15 residues. CDR3 nucleotide sequence: TGTGCCAGCAGCTTACTACAGGGATTTGGGACTGAAGCTTTCCTT. Residues: CASSLLQGFGTEAFL.

This clonotype appeared many times. This chain connects TRBV5-1 to TRBJ2-3; no definite D call. The germline CDR1 and CDR2 sequences are SGHRS and YFSETQ. The CDR3 is 14 amino acids. V lost 0 bases to trimming and J lost 0 bases, with 5 bases between them. The CDR3 DNA reads TGCGCCAGCAGCTTGGGATCTAGCACAGATACGCAGTATTTT. Its protein is CASSLGSSTDTQYF.

There are many counts of this clonotype. The rearrangement uses TRBV2 and TRBJ1-5; D is unclear. The V end lost 3 bases, the J end lost 6 bases, and 6 bases lay between the germline ends. Germline V gives CDR1 SNHLY, CDR2 FYNNEI. CDR3 length equals 12 residues. CDR3 region: CASSDRAQPQHF. The CDR3 bases are TGTGCCAGCAGTGACCGGGCTCAGCCCCAGCATTTT.

This clonotype was seen only a few times. The chain employs TRBV3-1 and TRBJ2-2; 10 bases line up with TRBD1. The CDR3 is 17 residues long. From germline, CDR1 is LGHDT and CDR2 YNNKEL (reference sequence). Germline trimming cut 4 bases from V and 6 bases from J; bases unmatched to any gene: 11. DNA for the CDR3: TGTGCCAGCAGCCGATTCTCCGGGACAGGGGTTCCCGGGGAGCTGTTTTTT. It translates to CASSRFSGTGVPGELFF.

This clonotype was seen a few times. The chain uses TRBV12-3 or TRBV12-4 and TRBJ2-1, with TRBD1 as a possible D gene (7 bases). V was clipped by 1 base and J by 5 bases, with 12 bases between them. The CDR3 sequence is 15 residues long. The CDR3 nucleotides are TGTGCCAGCAGTTTAGGGAGGGGGCGCGACAATGAGCAGTTCTTC. It specifies CASSLGRGRDNEQFF.

V is TRBV27 and J is TRBJ2-5; D is unclear. The V end was cut by 0 bases, the J end by 2 bases, with 7 bases between. The CDR3 runs to 14 residues. Germline V gene sequence: CDR1 MNHEY, CDR2 SMNVEV (reference sequence). The CDR3 spells CASSLSDGQETQYF. The CDR3, as DNA: TGTGCCAGCAGTTTATCGGACGGTCAAGAGACCCAGTACTTC.